This TCR beta chain was sequenced during a study of graft-versus-host responses after intestinal transplantation. Turning to the study itself: Among the recipients, transplants were multivisceral, liver-intestinal, or isolated intestinal. All of the recipients had induction that used anti-thymocyte globulin, then tacrolimus and steroids for about 3 years. Overall study results and limits: Early after transplant, HvG clones declined as circulating GvH clones peaked. The study found high graft-versus-host to host-versus-graft clonal ratios in allografts of patients with graft-donor T cell macrochimerism.

In regard to this clone: The antigen is not known.

The CDR3 is 14 amino acids. Germline lookup yields CDR1 MNHEY and CDR2 SVGAGI. The germline V and J ends were trimmed by 5 bases and 3 bases, with 14 bases remaining between them. Sequenced by immunoSEQ multiplex PCR; TCRdb stores in-frame clones only, minus some. The repertoire holds around 39,000 clones, with under 90% as singletons. The TCR comes from a human patient who received an intestinal transplant, so some T cells may come from the graft donor. The chain combines TRBV6-5 with TRBJ2-7; D possibly uses TRBD1 or TRBD2 (5 bases each). Material: PBMCs, obtained 267 days after transplant. The CDR3 loop reads CASSEGQGIYEQYF. The CDR3 DNA follows: TGTGCCAGCAGTGAGGGCCAGGGAATCTACGAGCAGTACTTC.